This is a list of T cell receptor beta chains from one sample in a study of T cell repertoires in cytomegalovirus infection. TCRdb re-called the reads through MiXCR, storing one row per CDR3 protein. The sample lists hundreds of thousands of distinct CDR3 sequences; roughly 30% were seen once. Which antigens these TCRs recognize remains unknown. Sequences were derived from cultured PBMCs, sampled from culture after CMV antigen stimulation. These receptors came from a human donor in good health (CMV status not recorded). Some clones in this sample may be carry-over from other donors' samples. Both conserved end residues are part of each CDR3. A D gene is named only where the DNA matches it firmly. The size field is filled for only some rows; it gives once, few, many or a size class.

clone size,J gene,D gene,V gene,CDR3 protein,CDR3 DNA
-,TRBJ2-3,-,TRBV5-6,CASSSRGLTSDTQYF,TGTGCCAGCAGCTCGCGGGGATTAACCTCAGATACGCAGTATTTT
-,TRBJ2-5,TRBD2,TRBV7-2,CASSIQTSGEETQYF,TGTGCCAGCAGCATCCAGACTAGCGGGGAAGAGACCCAGTACTTC
-,TRBJ1-4,-,TRBV6-1,CASCGQLATNEKLFF,TGTGCCAGCTGTGGCCAACTAGCAACTAATGAAAAACTGTTTTTT
few,TRBJ2-3,TRBD2,TRBV20-1,CSARLAGVRTDTQYF,TGCAGTGCTAGACTAGCGGGAGTGAGAACAGATACGCAGTATTTT
few,TRBJ2-1,-,TRBV5-6,CASSRLPDDNEQFF,TGTGCCAGCAGCAGGCTCCCCGATGACAATGAGCAGTTCTTC
-,TRBJ1-6,-,TRBV12-3/TRBV12-4,CASSLQDSSPLHF,TGTGCCAGCAGTTTACAGGACAGCTCACCCCTCCACTTT
-,TRBJ2-7,-,TRBV7-8,CASSPDSGLFYEQYF,TGTGCCAGCAGCCCCGACTCCGGACTTTTCTACGAGCAGTACTTC
-,TRBJ2-3,TRBD2,TRBV4-3,CASSQISGATDTQYF,TGCGCCAGCAGCCAAATTAGCGGGGCCACAGATACGCAGTATTTT
-,TRBJ1-2,-,TRBV29-1,CSGTGQAGYTF,TGCAGCGGAACAGGCCAAGCAGGCTACACCTTC
-,TRBJ2-1,TRBD2,TRBV12-3/TRBV12-4,CASSLTSGNPYNEQFF,TGTGCCAGCAGTCTGACTAGCGGGAACCCCTACAATGAGCAGTTCTTC
many,TRBJ2-7,-,TRBV7-2,CASSQYRGVYEQYF,TGTGCCAGCAGCCAGTATAGAGGGGTTTACGAGCAGTACTTC
few,TRBJ1-5,TRBD1,TRBV28,CASSLDRANQPQHF,TGTGCCAGCAGTTTGGACAGGGCCAATCAGCCCCAGCATTTT
-,TRBJ1-2,-,TRBV10-3,CAISELGPAYGYTF,TGTGCCATCAGTGAGTTAGGGCCGGCCTATGGCTACACCTTC
-,TRBJ1-3,-,TRBV6-5,CASSMRPGPGNTIYF,TGTGCCAGCAGTATGAGACCCGGCCCTGGAAACACCATATATTTT
-,TRBJ2-7,TRBD1,TRBV18,CASSPLGQGTSYEQYF,TGTGCCAGCTCACCCCTGGGACAGGGGACCTCCTACGAGCAGTACTTC
once,TRBJ1-4,-,TRBV27,CASSRKSNEKLFF,TGTGCCAGCAGTAGAAAGTCTAATGAAAAACTGTTTTTT
-,TRBJ1-6,TRBD1,TRBV5-1,CASSPTGDNSPLHF,TGCGCCAGCAGCCCAACAGGGGATAATTCACCCCTCCACTTT
-,TRBJ1-1,-,TRBV7-9,CASRQTGLSGTEAFF,TGTGCCAGCCGACAAACCGGACTGTCAGGAACTGAAGCTTTCTTT
-,TRBJ2-6,-,TRBV6-1,CASSLRGDRSSGANVLTF,TGTGCCAGCAGTTTGCGGGGGGACAGGTCTTCTGGGGCCAACGTCCTGACTTTC
-,TRBJ2-7,-,TRBV7-9,CASSLVGSAEQYF,TGTGCCAGCAGCTTAGTGGGAAGCGCCGAGCAGTACTTC
-,TRBJ1-6,-,TRBV10-3,CAISAEYNSPLHF,TGTGCCATCAGTGCAGAGTATAATTCACCCCTCCACTTT
many,TRBJ2-1,TRBD2,TRBV7-2,CASSFRGVAGVRAYNEQFF,TGTGCCAGCAGCTTCCGAGGGGTAGCGGGGGTGCGGGCCTACAATGAGCAGTTCTTC
-,TRBJ2-2,TRBD1,TRBV7-2,CASSGRQGANGELFF,TGTGCCAGCAGCGGTCGACAGGGGGCGAACGGGGAGCTGTTTTTT
-,TRBJ2-3,TRBD1,TRBV6-5,CASSYSTIVTGGTDTQYF,TGTGCCAGCAGTTACTCGACCATAGTCACAGGGGGCACAGATACGCAGTATTTT
few,TRBJ1-1,-,TRBV5-6,CASSLDKRGTEAFF,TGTGCCAGCAGCTTGGATAAACGAGGAACTGAAGCTTTCTTT
-,TRBJ1-5,-,TRBV19,CASSRREELPNQPQHF,TGTGCCAGTAGTCGCAGGGAAGAACTTCCAAATCAGCCCCAGCATTTT
-,TRBJ2-5,-,TRBV7-9,CASRVGRQLSQETQYF,TGTGCCAGCAGGGTTGGGCGCCAACTTTCACAAGAGACCCAGTACTTC
-,TRBJ2-3,TRBD1,TRBV25-1,CASSALRQGATDTQYF,TGTGCCAGCAGTGCGCTACGACAGGGGGCAACAGATACGCAGTATTTT
-,TRBJ2-7,-,TRBV7-2,CASSLVMGSEQYF,TGTGCCAGCAGCTTAGTCATGGGATCCGAGCAGTACTTC
-,TRBJ2-2,-,TRBV4-1,CASSQSLGHPNTGELFF,TGCGCCAGCAGCCAAAGCCTGGGACACCCGAACACCGGGGAGCTGTTTTTT
few,TRBJ2-5,TRBD1,TRBV2,CASRAGTGRQETQYF,TGTGCCAGCAGGGCCGGGACAGGGCGCCAAGAGACCCAGTACTTC
-,TRBJ2-1,TRBD2,TRBV7-9,CASSFREGLYNEQFF,TGTGCCAGCAGCTTTCGGGAGGGCCTCTACAATGAGCAGTTCTTC
-,TRBJ2-2,-,TRBV6-5,CASRPGGVDGELFF,TGTGCCAGCAGACCAGGGGGGGTGGACGGGGAGCTGTTTTTT
-,TRBJ1-5,-,TRBV7-8,CASSSGSYSNQPQHF,TGTGCCAGCAGTTCCGGGAGCTATAGCAATCAGCCCCAGCATTTT
few,TRBJ2-2,-,TRBV20-1,CSAVKGGNTGELFF,TGCAGTGCTGTTAAAGGGGGGAACACCGGGGAGCTGTTTTTT
-,TRBJ2-3,-,TRBV5-1,CASSLTASSTDTQYF,TGCGCCAGCAGCCTGACAGCGTCTAGCACAGATACGCAGTATTTT
-,TRBJ1-1,-,TRBV7-9,CASSSTWDTEAFF,TGTGCCAGCAGCTCGACATGGGACACTGAAGCTTTCTTT
few,TRBJ2-1,TRBD2,TRBV5-4,CASSLTSGKYNEQFF,TGTGCCAGCAGCTTGACTAGCGGAAAATACAATGAGCAGTTCTTC
-,TRBJ1-5,-,TRBV12-3/TRBV12-4,CASSHRESGQPQHF,TGTGCCAGCAGCCACAGGGAGTCAGGTCAGCCCCAGCATTTT
-,TRBJ1-4,TRBD1,TRBV2,CASRERQGSRGKLFF,TGTGCCAGCAGGGAAAGACAGGGGTCCCGCGGAAAACTGTTTTTT
-,TRBJ1-6,-,TRBV5-6,CASSPWAGRSYNSPLHF,TGTGCCAGCAGCCCATGGGCGGGCAGGTCCTATAATTCACCCCTCCACTTT
-,TRBJ1-6,-,TRBV7-2,CASSEQGLSSPLHF,TGTGCCAGCAGCGAACAGGGATTGAGTTCACCCCTCCACTTT
few,TRBJ2-7,-,TRBV11-2,CASSRRGGYEQYF,TGTGCCAGCAGCCGCCGAGGAGGCTACGAGCAGTACTTC
-,TRBJ2-7,TRBD1,TRBV11-2,CVSSFTGGPYEQYF,TGTGTCAGCAGCTTCACAGGGGGCCCCTACGAGCAGTACTTC
-,TRBJ1-2,-,TRBV7-9,CASSPRGSPHYGYTF,TGTGCCAGCAGCCCCCGTGGCAGTCCGCACTATGGCTACACCTTC
-,TRBJ1-3,-,TRBV7-6,CASSLGGRGTIYF,TGTGCCAGCAGCTTGGGGGGAAGGGGCACCATATATTTT
-,TRBJ1-5,TRBD1,TRBV7-2,CASSPGPGQGRQPQHF,TGTGCCAGCAGCCCCGGTCCGGGACAGGGGCGTCAGCCCCAGCATTTT
-,TRBJ2-6,-,TRBV5-6,CASSLYRSGANVLTF,TGTGCCAGCAGCTTGTACCGGAGCGGGGCCAACGTCCTGACTTTC
-,TRBJ1-6,TRBD1,TRBV19,CASKMDREGNSPLHF,TGTGCCAGTAAGATGGACAGGGAGGGAAATTCACCCCTCCACTTT
-,TRBJ1-2,-,TRBV2,CASGRGNNYGYTF,TGTGCCAGCGGCAGGGGAAATAACTATGGCTACACCTTC
-,TRBJ2-2,TRBD2,TRBV28,CASSSRAGSSTGELFF,TGTGCCAGCAGTTCGAGAGCGGGATCTAGTACCGGGGAGCTGTTTTTT
few,TRBJ2-3,TRBD2,TRBV7-9,CASSSSGTGSTQYF,TGTGCCAGCAGCTCTAGCGGGACTGGAAGTACGCAGTATTTT
-,TRBJ2-6,-,TRBV25-1,CASSLRGPPYPGANVLTF,TGTGCCAGCAGTTTAAGGGGACCTCCTTACCCTGGGGCCAACGTCCTGACTTTC
few,TRBJ2-3,-,TRBV7-9,CASSPRTVVDTQYF,TGTGCCAGCAGCCCCCGGACAGTCGTAGATACGCAGTATTTT